The T cell receptor beta chain under discussion was sequenced for a study of blood T cell repertoires in COVID-19 (TCRdb year 2020). In the study overall: Samples from collaborators originated in the United States, Italy and Spain and spanned both the acute and convalescent phases of COVID-19. The prospective study material was composed of cDNA or gDNA derived from T cells, B-cell-depleted T cells, or PBMCs. The dataset comprised deeply sampled blood TCRbeta repertoires from subjects exposed to, actively infected with, or recovered from COVID-19. The repertoires were released in a freely available public database intended as a resource for research on the immune response to SARS-CoV-2. The samples were drawn from the first 160 participants of the ongoing ImmuneRACE study and from some 1,300 subjects provided by 6 global collaborators. Nearly every sample came with metadata listing a de-identified subject ID, COVID-19 status, age in years and sex. HLA class I and class II types, where available, came from metadata supplied by the sample provider rather than from assay-based typing. Overall results and qualifications from the work: The amount of clinical and demographic metadata varied by source and participant and was provided uncurated.

Participants in the prospective study were enrolled through a virtual design, were aged roughly 18 to 100 years, and lived in 24 United States geographic areas. In the prospective study, cohorts were assigned on the basis of participant-reported clinical history obtained from a screening survey and a study questionnaire. Mobile phlebotomists in the prospective study collected whole blood, serum and a nasopharyngeal or oropharyngeal swab from every participant. Prospective study participants could optionally give additional blood draws and questionnaires over an approximately two-month period. Blood samples from the prospective study were shipped frozen or at room temperature prior to DNA extraction. To note about this clone: The antigen this receptor binds is unknown. One base away there is no much larger clone; base qualities are not given.

TCRbeta CDR3 regions were amplified from genomic DNA by means of the immunoSEQ Assay, a bias-controlled multiplex PCR. The authors' pipeline ran thus. The number of nucleated cells in each sample was estimated from the amplification of reference gene primers within the assay. To quantify the absolute abundance of each unique TCRbeta CDR3 rearrangement, sequence reads were collapsed and filtered. For each sample, productive Simpson clonality was calculated by taking the square root of Simpson's diversity index across productive rearrangements. TCRdb took this table from immuneACCESS and kept in-frame rearrangements with V and J called. Such tables lack part of the clones; where checked against another copy, unresolved V genes explain under half of the gap, and the rest is unexplained. V and J calls and clone size are copied from that table; D and trimming were computed from the DNA. The sample table shows about 270,000 clones, and just under 90% are seen once. The top ten hold about 4% of the sample.

From cysteine to phenylalanine, the CDR3 is 16 amino acids long. Just the 48-base CDR3 DNA is kept, in frame starting at base 1. The germline V gene specifies SNHLY as CDR1 and FYNNEI as CDR2. Trimming costs V 0 bases and J 0 bases, and their ends lie 10 bases apart. The sample was PBMCs or T cells enriched from blood (not recorded which). The source is a woman aged 25 to 39 with acute COVID-19. The chain links TRBV2 with TRBJ2-3; 6 matching bases give a weak D call of TRBD2. The sequenced DNA: TGTGCCAGCAGTGAAGCGGCTAGCGATAGCACAGATACGCAGTATTTT. Its coded protein is CASSEAASDSTDTQYF. With all but the CDR3 taken from the reference TRBV2 and TRBJ2-3 genes, the full variable domain is: EPEVTQTPSHQVTQMGQEVILRCVPISNHLYFYWYRQILGQKVEFLVSFYNNEISEKSEIFDDQFSVERPDGSNFTLKIRSTKLEDSAMYFCASSEAASDSTDTQYFGPGTRLTVL.